The rows below give T cell receptor beta chains drawn from one sample of a study of blood T cells in healthy people across ages. TCRdb reprocessed the 5' RACE reads via MiXCR and lists one record per CDR3 protein. Altogether some 1,500,000 distinct CDR3 sequences are present, 35% to 45% being singletons, with the ten largest covering about 4%. Sequenced: blood. All receptors derive from a woman under 30 in good health. CDR3s leave out the opening cysteine and the closing phenylalanine or tryptophan. Only some rows state a clone size, as once, few, many or a class for expanded clones.

abundance: NA; v_gene: TRBV11-1; j_gene: TRBJ2-5; CDR3aa: ASSLGLDRGEETQY
abundance: NA; v_gene: TRBV14; j_gene: TRBJ2-1; CDR3aa: ASSQGGTGWAYDEQF
abundance: NA; v_gene: TRBV3-1; j_gene: TRBJ1-2; CDR3aa: ASSPTGGQLVYGYT
abundance: NA; v_gene: TRBV4-2; j_gene: TRBJ1-1; CDR3aa: ASSQMDRRGDTEAF
abundance: few; v_gene: TRBV29-1; j_gene: TRBJ1-2; CDR3aa: SGASAYGYT
abundance: NA; v_gene: TRBV25-1; j_gene: TRBJ1-1; CDR3aa: ASSGAMNTGAF
abundance: NA; v_gene: TRBV5-1; j_gene: TRBJ2-7; CDR3aa: ASSLETRESVQY
abundance: NA; v_gene: TRBV18; j_gene: TRBJ1-3; CDR3aa: ASFNGGSGNTIY
abundance: few; v_gene: TRBV7-8; j_gene: TRBJ1-1; CDR3aa: ASSRGTDHTEAF
abundance: NA; v_gene: TRBV12-3/TRBV12-4; j_gene: TRBJ2-7; CDR3aa: ASRRWRSYEQY
abundance: NA; v_gene: TRBV12-3/TRBV12-4; j_gene: TRBJ2-7; CDR3aa: ASSRTSGWPLPSREQY
abundance: NA; v_gene: TRBV20-1; j_gene: TRBJ1-4; CDR3aa: SAMDRGREKLF
abundance: NA; v_gene: TRBV6-6; j_gene: TRBJ1-2; CDR3aa: ASRYPGQGYGYT
abundance: NA; v_gene: TRBV6-1; j_gene: TRBJ1-2; CDR3aa: ACKGPESNYGYT
abundance: few; v_gene: TRBV4-3; j_gene: TRBJ2-4; CDR3aa: ASSQDRVNIQY
abundance: few; v_gene: TRBV12-3/TRBV12-4; j_gene: TRBJ2-1; CDR3aa: ASSAGQTYNEQF
abundance: many; v_gene: TRBV7-2; j_gene: TRBJ2-3; CDR3aa: ASRRGGDTQY
abundance: NA; v_gene: TRBV29-1; j_gene: TRBJ2-7; CDR3aa: SVVLTGTSGIQGYEQY
abundance: NA; v_gene: TRBV4-1; j_gene: TRBJ1-2; CDR3aa: ASSHRTGENGYT
abundance: NA; v_gene: TRBV28; j_gene: TRBJ2-7; CDR3aa: ASSFRGHRMREQY
abundance: NA; v_gene: TRBV29-1; j_gene: TRBJ2-3; CDR3aa: SVAGGRSDTQY
abundance: once; v_gene: TRBV29-1; j_gene: TRBJ2-5; CDR3aa: SVRRPYSYNEQY
abundance: NA; v_gene: TRBV7-9; j_gene: NA; CDR3aa: ASSSSDLQPTSGRETQY
abundance: NA; v_gene: TRBV11-2; j_gene: TRBJ2-3; CDR3aa: ASSLVVASGTDTQY
abundance: NA; v_gene: TRBV5-1; j_gene: NA; CDR3aa: ASSLGLAGHYYNEQY
abundance: NA; v_gene: TRBV7-9; j_gene: TRBJ1-3; CDR3aa: ASSFQGDFYGNTIY
abundance: NA; v_gene: TRBV29-1; j_gene: TRBJ1-4; CDR3aa: SVVRGRSEKLF
abundance: NA; v_gene: TRBV27; j_gene: TRBJ2-5; CDR3aa: ASSLRASGMYQETQY
abundance: NA; v_gene: TRBV18; j_gene: TRBJ2-1; CDR3aa: ASSPGLAGVETQF
abundance: NA; v_gene: TRBV6-5; j_gene: TRBJ2-5; CDR3aa: ASSYIAGANEQY
abundance: NA; v_gene: TRBV20-1; j_gene: NA; CDR3aa: SATGQRFVDEQY
abundance: few; v_gene: TRBV6-2/TRBV6-3; j_gene: TRBJ2-1; CDR3aa: ASSYGTSGGF
abundance: few; v_gene: TRBV12-3/TRBV12-4; j_gene: TRBJ2-7; CDR3aa: ASSFRGRVSYEQY
abundance: few; v_gene: TRBV7-3; j_gene: TRBJ2-1; CDR3aa: ASSLGTSGSIRQQF
abundance: NA; v_gene: TRBV9; j_gene: TRBJ2-1; CDR3aa: ASSFRTSGDYNEQF
abundance: NA; v_gene: TRBV9; j_gene: TRBJ2-1; CDR3aa: ANSVSGDYNEQF
abundance: few; v_gene: TRBV7-9; j_gene: TRBJ2-5; CDR3aa: ASKLGKLGQVSQETQY
abundance: NA; v_gene: TRBV5-1; j_gene: TRBJ2-7; CDR3aa: ASSLTITRYEQY
abundance: few; v_gene: TRBV7-8; j_gene: TRBJ2-7; CDR3aa: ASSPQKIVRDRSYEQY
abundance: NA; v_gene: TRBV11-2; j_gene: TRBJ2-1; CDR3aa: ASSLVFGANEQF
abundance: NA; v_gene: TRBV6-6; j_gene: TRBJ2-7; CDR3aa: ASSTPSGSGDEQY
abundance: NA; v_gene: TRBV16; j_gene: TRBJ1-4; CDR3aa: ASRKGSEKLF
abundance: NA; v_gene: TRBV21-1; j_gene: TRBJ2-5; CDR3aa: ASSKRLETQY
abundance: once; v_gene: TRBV15; j_gene: TRBJ1-2; CDR3aa: ATSRGQGTPPYGYT
abundance: few; v_gene: TRBV24-1; j_gene: TRBJ2-3; CDR3aa: ATSDIGQGTDTQY
abundance: few; v_gene: TRBV4-1; j_gene: TRBJ2-2; CDR3aa: ASSRNGELF
abundance: NA; v_gene: TRBV12-3/TRBV12-4; j_gene: TRBJ1-2; CDR3aa: AAGGVGIYGYT
abundance: NA; v_gene: TRBV6-2/TRBV6-3; j_gene: TRBJ1-1; CDR3aa: ASSDRDRAEAF
abundance: NA; v_gene: TRBV10-3; j_gene: TRBJ2-7; CDR3aa: AISEIGLAAYEQY
abundance: NA; v_gene: TRBV27; j_gene: NA; CDR3aa: ASSLWRGNDEQY
abundance: few; v_gene: TRBV12-3/TRBV12-4; j_gene: TRBJ1-1; CDR3aa: ASIIRGTTEAF
abundance: NA; v_gene: TRBV18; j_gene: TRBJ2-1; CDR3aa: ASSPFSRTSGINEQF
abundance: NA; v_gene: TRBV20-1; j_gene: TRBJ1-2; CDR3aa: SARGGANYGYT
abundance: NA; v_gene: TRBV25-1; j_gene: TRBJ2-1; CDR3aa: ASSPPPTSGRPRDEQF
abundance: few; v_gene: TRBV20-1; j_gene: TRBJ1-2; CDR3aa: SARWGEGYT
abundance: few; v_gene: TRBV7-8; j_gene: TRBJ2-3; CDR3aa: ASSFHSGGAADTQY
abundance: NA; v_gene: TRBV10-3; j_gene: TRBJ1-2; CDR3aa: AISERDYGYT
abundance: once; v_gene: TRBV25-1; j_gene: TRBJ2-3; CDR3aa: ASTPGLANTQY
abundance: NA; v_gene: TRBV7-9; j_gene: TRBJ2-7; CDR3aa: ASSPNKQDDPSYEQY
abundance: NA; v_gene: TRBV3-1; j_gene: TRBJ2-5; CDR3aa: ASSQEDKLQETQY